This TCR beta chain derives from a study of blood T cell repertoires in COVID-19. Overall study: The cDNA or gDNA used as material had been derived from T cells, B-cell-depleted T cells, or PBMCs.

This CDR3 contains 14 residues. Losses at the gene ends were 6 bases for V and 8 bases for J; bases not matched to a gene: 10. The germline V gene has CDR1 SEHNR and CDR2 FQNEAQ (reference sequence). As originally analysed: Reference gene primer amplification in the assay estimated nucleated cell counts. TCRdb keeps only in-frame clones here, not all; method: immunoSEQ multiplex PCR. Clonal size and the V and J genes are those of that table, whereas D and trimming came from the DNA. The table lists about 200,000 clones, roughly 89% of them singletons. V and J are TRBV7-9 and TRBJ1-2, with 9 nucleotides matching TRBD1. Sequencing input: peripheral blood. The TCR comes from a man aged 40-49 years with acute or convalescent COVID-19. This CDR3 reads CASSYTGGGSGYTF. CDR3 coding DNA: TGTGCCAGCAGTTATACAGGGGGCGGATCCGGCTACACCTTC.